The source of this TCR beta chain is a study of CD8 T cells in Susac syndrome. From blood CD8+ and CD4+ T cells, TCR beta sequences were generated. Control patients had untreated stable or active relapsing-remitting multiple sclerosis by revised McDonald criteria. Bulk CD8+ and CD4+ cells came from magnetic negative isolation; CD8+ TEMRA by FACS. The CDR3 spans 14 residues. Trimming stripped 5 bases from V and 6 bases from J, with 17 bases between. The authors reverse transcribed 0.5 to 1 ug RNA with random hexamers. Amplification of TCR beta CDR3 used immunoSEQ multiplex PCR across 54 Vbeta and 13 Jbeta. In TCRdb, the immunoSEQ multiplex PCR reads were re-called with MiXCR into one record per CDR3 protein. The sample holds approximately 300,000 distinct CDR3 sequences, roughly 85% seen once.

The V call is TRBV12-3 or TRBV12-4, the J call TRBJ2-7; D possibly corresponds to TRBD2 (5 bases). Sequenced input: CD8+ T cells from PBMCs. This TCR derives from a human donor with multiple sclerosis. CDR3 sequence: CASSTGIYLGEQYF. In DNA, the CDR3 is TGTGCCAGCAGTACCGGGATCTACTTGGGCGAGCAGTACTTC.